This T cell receptor beta chain was identified in a study of shared clonotypes between healthy human individuals (TCRdb year 2020). For the wider study: The cohort included three men and a couple of women between 18 and 49 years of age. For each donor, CD4 naive and CD4 memory were each given three plates, CD8 naive was given two plates, and CD8 memory was given one plate. To estimate repertoire size and how much clonotypes are shared between individuals, the study performed deep sequencing of blood TCR repertoires from a few healthy adults. Libraries were prepared and TCR repertoires were sequenced by different laboratories using diverse techniques, in order to increase sequencing depth and limit assay-specific biases. Leukapheresis yielded between about 0.94 and 9.5 billion PBMCs per donor. What the research found in general, with its limitations: When a handful of donors were compared, the shared fraction of clonotypes was 5% to 6.5% for naive CD4, 3.5% for naive CD8, 2.3% for memory CD4, and 0.35% to 0.5% for memory CD8. Naive subsets generally had larger estimated clonotype richness than memory subsets. The genetic and exposure-history diversity represented was limited by the small number of donors. Rarefaction of sorted-subset datasets indicated incomplete sequencing despite the large sequencing depth. Only blood was sampled, and tissue TCR repertoires likely differ from those in blood. Compared with non-shared clonotypes, clonotypes shared by all four sorted-subset donors had higher generation probabilities. Pairwise subsampling indicated that sequencing depth was expected to affect the degree of clonotype sharing among donors.

Turning to this clone: Its antigen is unknown. No quality values exist for individual bases; no much larger clone is one base distant.

From its cysteine to its phenylalanine, the CDR3 spans 14 amino acids. Only the CDR3 portion is preserved as DNA: 42 bases, with reading frame beginning at the first base. V and J lose 7 bases and 0 bases, and a span of 12 bases separates them. The germline V gene provides CDR1 MDHEN and CDR2 SYDVKM. Using the deep immunoSEQ assay, multiplex PCR amplified TCR CDR3 regions from genomic DNA. Genomic DNA extracted from each cell subset was distributed evenly over all wells of several immunoSEQ 96-well plates, and each plate served as one replicate. For sorted subsets, 150 to 250 ng genomic DNA, equal to about 30,000 T cell genomes, was loaded into each replicate PCR. Purified libraries were quantified with a Qubit 3.0 fluorometer, sized on a Bioanalyzer 2100, and re-quantified with the KAPA Library Quantification kit. A separate single-read 150-cycle Illumina NextSeq 550 flow cell was used to sequence each immunoSEQ 96-well plate. As for the authors' bioinformatics: The immunoSEQ output contained only junctional sequences without quality scores, so filtering could not match that applied to full-length reads. To assign V/J genes and CDR3, sequences were annotated using PyIR, a Python wrapper for IgBLAST v1.9, with IMGT germline references. Reads were filtered out if the reads had weak V/J assignments (E-value above 1e-6), no CDR3, stop codons, out-of-frame junctions, or ambiguous translated residues. A V3J clonotype was defined by an identical inferred V gene, J gene, and CDR3 amino acid sequence. Percentage overlap between repertoires was calculated by dividing the number of shared unique clonotypes by the size of the smaller repertoire. Richness of each repertoire was evaluated using RTK rarefaction, the Chao1 estimator, and Recon v2.1 estimates of unobserved clonotypes. For all TCRbeta clonotypes obtained by the gDNA method from a few donors, generation probabilities were computed with OLGA. Here the immuneACCESS table is served through TCRdb, limited to in-frame sequences with V and J called. Missing clones are a known gap in these copies; in checked studies unresolved V genes cover under half, and the rest lacks a known reason. V and J calls plus clone size are reproduced from that table; the DNA served to infer D and trimming. The sample table contains around 700,000 clones; only one count was recorded for approximately 79% of them. The ten top clones hold roughly 1.8% of the sample.

The donors were healthy, HIV-negative adults who had no recently reported acute infections or vaccinations. Only Caucasian adults living in Nashville, Tennessee, USA were represented among the donors. CD4+ T cells were enriched by magnetic negative selection, after which naive cells were positively selected on CD45RA and the negative fraction was taken as the memory subset. Blood was collected by leukapheresis, and PBMCs were isolated by Ficoll-Histopaque density gradient centrifugation and then cryopreserved in liquid nitrogen vapor phase. Analytical flow cytometry was used to check the purity and quantity of every magnetically sorted T cell population. Genomic DNA was isolated from each sorted fraction and quantified by UV absorbance on a Nanodrop 2000c.

This TCR was sampled from a woman between 25 and 40 years old in good health. The chain employs TRBV28 and TRBJ1-1, with a weak D call of TRBD1 (5 bases match). Sequenced: memory CD4+ T cells sorted from blood. The cell subset or site label here, explained by the study, means: CD45RA-negative fraction. Read as DNA, the sequence is TGTGCCAGCACTGCAGGGCGATTGAACACTGAAGCTTTCTTT. Translated, this gives CASTAGRLNTEAFF.